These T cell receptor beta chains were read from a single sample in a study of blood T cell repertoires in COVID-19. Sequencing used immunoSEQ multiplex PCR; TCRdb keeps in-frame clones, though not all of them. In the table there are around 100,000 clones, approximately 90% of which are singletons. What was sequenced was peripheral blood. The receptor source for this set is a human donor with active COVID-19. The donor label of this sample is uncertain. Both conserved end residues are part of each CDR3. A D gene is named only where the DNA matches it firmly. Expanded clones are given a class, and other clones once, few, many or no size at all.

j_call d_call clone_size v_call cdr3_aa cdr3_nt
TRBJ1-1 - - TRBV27 CASSLGGLRTEAFF TGTGCCAGCAGTTTAGGCGGCCTGAGGACTGAAGCTTTCTTT
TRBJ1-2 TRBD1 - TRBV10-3 CAISEGTGVNYGYTF TGTGCCATCAGTGAGGGGACAGGGGTTAACTATGGCTACACCTTC
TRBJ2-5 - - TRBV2 CASRETEFQETQYF TGTGCCAGCAGGGAGACGGAGTTCCAAGAGACCCAGTACTTC
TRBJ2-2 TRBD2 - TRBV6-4 CASSATSGGASAGELFF TGTGCCAGCAGTGCTACTAGCGGGGGGGCCTCAGCCGGGGAGCTGTTTTTT
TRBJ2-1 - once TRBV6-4 CASSPATGSSYNEQFF TGTGCCAGCAGTCCCGCGACAGGTTCCTCCTACAATGAGCAGTTCTTC
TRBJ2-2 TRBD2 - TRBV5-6 CASSLGGGAIGELFF TGTGCCAGCAGCTTAGGCGGGGGGGCGATCGGGGAGCTGTTTTTT
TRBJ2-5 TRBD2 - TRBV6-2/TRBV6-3 CASSSGLLAGGRQETQYF TGTGCCAGCAGTTCAGGATTACTAGCGGGGGGGCGGCAAGAGACCCAGTACTTC
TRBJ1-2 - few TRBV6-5 CATSGLGYGYTF TGTGCCACCTCAGGGTTGGGATATGGCTACACCTTC
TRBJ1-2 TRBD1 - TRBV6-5 CASSYYSGQGHTF TGTGCCAGCAGTTACTATTCCGGACAGGGCCACACCTTC
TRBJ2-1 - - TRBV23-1 CASSQSRAFRVRRGSYNEQFF TGCGCCAGCAGTCAATCAAGGGCCTTCCGCGTCCGCCGGGGCTCCTACAATGAGCAGTTCTTC
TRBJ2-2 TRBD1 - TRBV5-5 CASSLGQGGVGELFF TGTGCCAGCAGCTTGGGACAGGGTGGGGTCGGGGAGCTGTTTTTT
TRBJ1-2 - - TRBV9 CASSVAGYVGYTF TGTGCCAGCAGCGTAGCAGGGTACGTTGGCTACACCTTC
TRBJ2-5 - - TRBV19 CASSISRQGQETQYF TGTGCCAGTAGTATTAGTCGGCAGGGGCAGGAGACCCAGTACTTC
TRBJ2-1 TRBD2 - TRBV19 CASSITGLAGGRLNEQFF TGTGCCAGTAGTATAACGGGACTAGCGGGGGGGAGGTTGAATGAGCAGTTCTTC
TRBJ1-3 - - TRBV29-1 CSVDPTGTGNTIYF TGCAGCGTTGACCCAACAGGGACCGGAAACACCATATATTTT
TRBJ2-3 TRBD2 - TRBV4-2 CASSQPGLAYMSTDTQYF TGTGCCAGCAGCCAACCCGGACTAGCCTATATGAGCACAGATACGCAGTATTTT
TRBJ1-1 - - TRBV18 CASLPGPNTEAFF TGTGCCAGCTTACCGGGGCCGAACACTGAAGCTTTCTTT
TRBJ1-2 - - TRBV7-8 CASSPTAGRGYTF TGTGCCAGCAGCCCTACCGCGGGCCGAGGCTACACCTTC